Described below is a single TCR beta chain sequence and its context. Germline lookup yields CDR1 SEHNR and CDR2 FQNEAQ (reference sequence). The CDR3 contains 12 residues. Between the trimmed V and J ends, which lost 0 bases and 4 bases, there was a span of 4 bases. These data belong to a study of CD8+ T cells in alopecia areata. Study details: Scoring of severity for treated patients was based on percentage of affected scalp area.

Documented treatment: oral pan-JAK inhibitor, 5-10 mg twice daily. RNA extraction was followed by reverse transcription into cDNA, which acted as the sequencing template. Assay: immunoSEQ multiplex PCR; the TCRdb copy retains only in-frame clones and omits some. In the table there are some 200,000 clones, about three fifths of which are singletons. The TCR comes from a human donor with alopecia areata. Source: CD8+ T cells sorted from blood, taken at week 24, from a patient treated with tofacitinib. The chain links TRBV7-9 to TRBJ2-7, with unresolved D. CDR3 DNA: TGTGCCAGCAGCTTAGCAGATTACGAGCAGTACTTC. This translates into CASSLADYEQYF.